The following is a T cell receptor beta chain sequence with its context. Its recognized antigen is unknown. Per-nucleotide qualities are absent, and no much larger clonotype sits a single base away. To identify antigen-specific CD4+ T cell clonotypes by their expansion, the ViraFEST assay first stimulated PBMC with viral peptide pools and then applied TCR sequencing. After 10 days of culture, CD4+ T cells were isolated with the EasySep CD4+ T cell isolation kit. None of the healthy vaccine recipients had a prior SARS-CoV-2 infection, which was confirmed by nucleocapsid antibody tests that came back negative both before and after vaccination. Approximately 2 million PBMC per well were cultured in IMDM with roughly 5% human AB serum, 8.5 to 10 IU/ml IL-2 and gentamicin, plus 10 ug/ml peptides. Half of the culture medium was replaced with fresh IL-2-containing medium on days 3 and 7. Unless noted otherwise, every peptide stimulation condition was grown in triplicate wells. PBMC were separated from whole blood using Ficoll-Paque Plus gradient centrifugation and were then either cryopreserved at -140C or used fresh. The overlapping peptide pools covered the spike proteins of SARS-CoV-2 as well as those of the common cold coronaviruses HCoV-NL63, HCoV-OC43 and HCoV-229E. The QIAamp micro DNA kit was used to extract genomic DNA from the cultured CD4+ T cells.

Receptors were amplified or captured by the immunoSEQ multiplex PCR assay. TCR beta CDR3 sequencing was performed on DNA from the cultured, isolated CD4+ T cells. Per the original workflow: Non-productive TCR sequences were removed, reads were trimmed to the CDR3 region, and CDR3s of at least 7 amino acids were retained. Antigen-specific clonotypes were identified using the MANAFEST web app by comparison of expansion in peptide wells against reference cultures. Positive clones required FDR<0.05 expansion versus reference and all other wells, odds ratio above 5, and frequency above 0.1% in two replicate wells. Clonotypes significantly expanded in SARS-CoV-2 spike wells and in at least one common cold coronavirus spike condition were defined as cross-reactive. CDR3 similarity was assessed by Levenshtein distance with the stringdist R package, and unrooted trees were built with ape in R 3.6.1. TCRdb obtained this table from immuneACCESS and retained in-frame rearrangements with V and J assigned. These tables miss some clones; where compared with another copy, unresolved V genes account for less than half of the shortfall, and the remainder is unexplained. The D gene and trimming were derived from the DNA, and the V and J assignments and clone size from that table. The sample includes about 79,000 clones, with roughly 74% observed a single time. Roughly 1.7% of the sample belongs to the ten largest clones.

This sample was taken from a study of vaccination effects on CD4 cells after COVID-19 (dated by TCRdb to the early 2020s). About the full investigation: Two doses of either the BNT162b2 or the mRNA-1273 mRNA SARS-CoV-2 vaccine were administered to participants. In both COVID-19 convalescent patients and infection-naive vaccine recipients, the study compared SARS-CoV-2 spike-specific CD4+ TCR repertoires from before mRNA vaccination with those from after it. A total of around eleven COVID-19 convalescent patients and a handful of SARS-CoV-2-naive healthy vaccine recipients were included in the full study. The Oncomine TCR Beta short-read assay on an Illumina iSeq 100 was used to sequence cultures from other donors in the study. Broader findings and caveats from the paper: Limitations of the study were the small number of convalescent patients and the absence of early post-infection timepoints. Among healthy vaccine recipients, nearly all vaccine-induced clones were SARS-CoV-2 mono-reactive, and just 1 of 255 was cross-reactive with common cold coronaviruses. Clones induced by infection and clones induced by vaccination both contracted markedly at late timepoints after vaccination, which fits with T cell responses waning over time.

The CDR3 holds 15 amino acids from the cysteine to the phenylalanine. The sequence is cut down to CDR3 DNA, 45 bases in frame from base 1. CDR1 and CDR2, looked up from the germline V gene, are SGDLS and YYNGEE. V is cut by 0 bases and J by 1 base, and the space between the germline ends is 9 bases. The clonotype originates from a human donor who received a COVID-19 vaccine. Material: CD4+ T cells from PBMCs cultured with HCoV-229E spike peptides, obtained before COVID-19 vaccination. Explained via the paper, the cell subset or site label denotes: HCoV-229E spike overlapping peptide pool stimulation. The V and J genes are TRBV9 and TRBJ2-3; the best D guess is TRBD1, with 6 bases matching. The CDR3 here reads CASSVEWTGTDTQYF. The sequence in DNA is TGTGCCAGCAGCGTAGAATGGACAGGCACAGATACGCAGTATTTT.